What follows are 12 T cell receptor beta chains derived from one specimen sequenced in a study of shared clonotypes between healthy human individuals. Profiled with immunoSEQ multiplex PCR; TCRdb holds only in-frame clones, not every one. The sample includes 2 million to 2.5 million clones, approximately 95% of them seen just once. The sample comprised naive CD4+ T cells sorted from blood. Subset of the sample: CD45RA+ positively selected. The receptor source for this set is a man aged 18 to 35 in good health.

This clone occurred once. Distinct nucleotide sequences in the sample also encode this CDR3. The chain links TRBV11-2 to TRBJ2-5, with 9 bases aligning to TRBD1. The CDR3 runs 13 residues. J lost 3 bases, V lost 5 bases, and 1 base had no gene match. Germline assignment: CDR1 SGHAT and CDR2 FQNNGV. The CDR3 protein is CASSRDREETQYF. The DNA for the CDR3 is TGTGCCAGCAGCCGGGACAGGGAAGAGACCCAGTACTTC.

This chain's CDR3 is CASRLERFASYNEQFF. CDR3 coding DNA: TGTGCCAGCAGACTAGAGCGATTCGCCTCCTACAATGAGCAGTTCTTC. The genes are TRBV5-6 and TRBJ2-1, with D possibly TRBD2 on 5 matching bases. Germline CDR1 and CDR2: SGHDT and YYEEEE. The CDR3 contains 16 residues. The V and J ends lost 5 bases and 0 bases respectively, with 15 bases between them.

The chain carries TRBV5-1 and TRBJ2-7, with no clear D. The germline V gene encodes CDR1 SGHRS and CDR2 YFSETQ. CDR3 length: 16 amino acids. V lost 0 bases, J lost 0 bases, and 13 bases lay in between. The CDR3 loop is CASSLDPSASSYEQYF. CDR3 nucleotides: TGCGCCAGCAGCTTGGACCCCAGCGCCAGCTCCTACGAGCAGTACTTC.

The chain couples TRBV15 to TRBJ2-2; D uncertain. The germline CDR1 and CDR2 sequences are LNHNV and YYDKDF (reference sequence). The CDR3 is made up of 16 amino acids. Trimming removed 1 base at V and 0 bases at J, with 9 bases between. This chain's CDR3 is CATSRGFEANTGELFF. The CDR3 bases are TGTGCCACCAGCAGAGGGTTTGAGGCGAACACCGGGGAGCTGTTTTTT.

The chain has TRBV11-1 and TRBJ2-1; D perhaps matches TRBD2 (5 bases). This CDR3 is 15 amino acids long. Per the germline V gene, CDR1 is SGHAT and CDR2 is FQDESV (reference sequence). V lost 5 bases and J 0 bases, leaving 11 bases between the germline ends. The CDR3 sequence is CASSRAASSYNEQFF. In DNA, the CDR3 is TGTGCCAGCAGCCGAGCGGCTAGCTCCTACAATGAGCAGTTCTTC.

CDR3 region: CASSPTGTLGETQYF. CDR3 sequence (DNA): TGTGCCAGCTCACCGACCGGGACCCTGGGAGAGACCCAGTACTTC. The V call is TRBV18, the J call TRBJ2-5, with D perhaps being TRBD1 or TRBD2 (5 bases each). CDR1 is KGHSH, CDR2 LQKENI, per germline. V was trimmed by 3 bases and J by 4 bases, leaving 15 bases between them. The CDR3 runs to 15 residues.

The V and J genes are TRBV6-6 and TRBJ2-2; 9 bases are shared with TRBD1. This CDR3 is built from 16 residues. After removal of 7 bases from V and 3 bases from J, the junction contained 9 bases not matched to a gene. CDR1 MNHNY and CDR2 SVGAGI come from the germline V gene (reference sequence). This CDR3 is CASTKTRDRDTGELFF. CDR3 nucleotide sequence: TGTGCCAGCACCAAAACGAGGGACAGGGACACCGGGGAGCTGTTTTTT.

The V call is TRBV29-1, the J call TRBJ1-1, with TRBD1 matching 9 bases. The junction had 5 bases not matched to a gene; V was cut back by 7 bases and J by 2 bases. Germline CDR1 is SQVTM and CDR2 is ANQGSEA. The CDR3 is 13 amino acids. This CDR3 reads CSARDRANTEAFF. In DNA, the CDR3 is TGCAGCGCACGGGACAGGGCAAACACTGAAGCTTTCTTT.

This clone was picked up a small number of times. This chain uses TRBV15 with TRBJ1-1; D perhaps matches TRBD1 (5 bases). Trimming stripped 9 bases from V and 2 bases from J, with 13 bases between. Germline loops: CDR1 LNHNV, CDR2 YYDKDF (reference sequence). CDR3 size: 13 residues. The CDR3 spells CATRRGANTEAFF. Written as DNA, the CDR3 is TGTGCCACGAGGCGAGGGGCTAACACTGAAGCTTTCTTT.

Here the CDR3 reads CASSERGTYRYTF. The CDR3 DNA reads TGTGCCAGCAGTGAAAGAGGGACATACAGGTACACCTTC. The genes are TRBV6-1 and TRBJ1-2, with D possibly TRBD1 on 6 matching bases. This CDR3 comprises 13 residues. Looked up from germline, CDR1 is MNHNS and CDR2 is SASEGT. V was clipped by 2 bases and J by 11 bases, with 15 bases between them.

Comments on this clone: The sample contains more than one DNA sequence encoding this CDR3. This chain links TRBV10-1 with TRBJ2-7; D might be TRBD1 (5 bases). CDR3 length: 13 amino acids. CDR1 and CDR2 (germline): WNHNN, SYGVQD (reference sequence). The V and J ends lost 2 bases and 2 bases respectively, with 7 bases between them. The CDR3 coding sequence is TGCGCCAGCAGTGAGGCAGGGACCTACGAGCAGTACTTC. Translating it yields CASSEAGTYEQYF.

This clone has only a few counts. The chain has TRBV6-1 and TRBJ1-6, with D unresolved. Germline CDR1 MNHNS, CDR2 SASEGT. The CDR3 length is 13 residues. Trimming stripped 2 bases from V and 7 bases from J, with 6 bases between. CDR3 region: CASSEQRNSPLHF. In nucleotides, the CDR3 is TGTGCCAGCAGTGAACAGAGGAATTCACCCCTCCACTTT.